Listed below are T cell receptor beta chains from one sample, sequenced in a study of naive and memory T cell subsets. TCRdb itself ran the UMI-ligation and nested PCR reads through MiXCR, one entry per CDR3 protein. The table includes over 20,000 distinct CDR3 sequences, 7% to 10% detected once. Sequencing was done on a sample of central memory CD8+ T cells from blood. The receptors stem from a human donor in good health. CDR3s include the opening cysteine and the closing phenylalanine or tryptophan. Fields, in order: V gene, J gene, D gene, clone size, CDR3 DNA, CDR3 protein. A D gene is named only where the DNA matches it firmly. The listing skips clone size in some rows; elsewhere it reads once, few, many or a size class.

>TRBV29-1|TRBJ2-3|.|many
TGCAGCGTCGACTCAAGAGCAGATACGCAGTATTTT
CSVDSRADTQYF
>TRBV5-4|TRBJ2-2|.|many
TGTGCCAGCAGCCGGTCGGGACTGAACACCGGGGAGCTGTTTTTT
CASSRSGLNTGELFF
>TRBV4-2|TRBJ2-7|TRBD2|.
TGTGCCAGCAGCCAAGATGGGCTAGCGGGGACCTACGAGCAGTACTTC
CASSQDGLAGTYEQYF
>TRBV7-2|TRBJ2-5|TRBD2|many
TGTGCCAGCAGCTACCTAGCGGCGCAAGAGACCCAGTACTTC
CASSYLAAQETQYF
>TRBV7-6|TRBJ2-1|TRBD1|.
TGTGCCAGCAGCAAAAGCCCGGGACAGGGTCCGTTCTTC
CASSKSPGQGPFF
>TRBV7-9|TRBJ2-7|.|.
TGTGCCAGCAGCTTAGCAGGGTCCGAGCAGTACTTC
CASSLAGSEQYF
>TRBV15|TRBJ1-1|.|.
TGTGCCACCAGCAGAGGATTCACTGAAGCTTTCTTT
CATSRGFTEAFF
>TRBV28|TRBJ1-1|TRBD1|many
TGTGCCAGCAGTTACCCAGACAGGGAGTTTGGCAAAGCTTTCTTT
CASSYPDREFGKAFF
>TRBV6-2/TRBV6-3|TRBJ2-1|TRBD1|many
TGTGCCAGCAGTGACAGGGGACCGATAGTGGATGAGCAGTTCTTC
CASSDRGPIVDEQFF
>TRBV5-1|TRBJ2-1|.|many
TGCGCCAGCAGCTTCCAAGGTGGGGATGAGCAGTTCTTC
CASSFQGGDEQFF
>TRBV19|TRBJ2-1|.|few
TGTGCCAGTCGCGACAGGTCATACAACAATGAGCAGTTCTTC
CASRDRSYNNEQFF
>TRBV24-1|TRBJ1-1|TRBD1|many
TGTGCCACCAGTGACGACAGGGGAGGGGGCACTGAAGCTTTCTTT
CATSDDRGGGTEAFF
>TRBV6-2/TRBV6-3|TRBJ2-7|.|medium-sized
TGTGCCAGCGGTGCCGGGACCCGGCTAGAGGGGATGGGCGAGCAGTACTTC
CASGAGTRLEGMGEQYF
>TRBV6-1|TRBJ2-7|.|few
TGTGCCAGCAGTGTACAGGCGTCGAGCTCCTACGAGCAGTACTTC
CASSVQASSSYEQYF
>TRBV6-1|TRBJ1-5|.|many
TGTGCCAGCAGTGGGGCAGGGGAACATCAGCCCCAGCATTTT
CASSGAGEHQPQHF
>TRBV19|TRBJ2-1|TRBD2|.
TGTGCCAGTAGTATAGCCCCTAGCGGCCCCTACAATGAGCAGTTCTTC
CASSIAPSGPYNEQFF
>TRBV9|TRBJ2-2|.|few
TGTGCCAGCAGGGACGGCACCGGGGAGCTGTTTTTT
CASRDGTGELFF
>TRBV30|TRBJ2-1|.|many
TGTGCCTGGAGTAGGGGGGAGGGCCTGGATGAGCAGTTCTTC
CAWSRGEGLDEQFF
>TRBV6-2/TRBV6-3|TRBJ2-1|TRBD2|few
TGTGCCAGCAGTTACTCGGGGCTAGCGGGAGGGGGTCCGGCGGGTGAGCAGTTCTTC
CASSYSGLAGGGPAGEQFF
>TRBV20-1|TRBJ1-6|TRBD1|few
TGCAGTGCTAGCGGCTGGCAGGGGGTAAATTCACCCCTCCACTTT
CSASGWQGVNSPLHF
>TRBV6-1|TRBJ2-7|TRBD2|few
TGTGCCAGCAGTGAAAATGTCTTCAGACTAGCGGCATACGAGCAGTACTTC
CASSENVFRLAAYEQYF
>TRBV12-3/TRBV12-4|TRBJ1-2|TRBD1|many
TGTGCCAGCAGTGCCGGGACAGGGGACGGCTACACCTTC
CASSAGTGDGYTF
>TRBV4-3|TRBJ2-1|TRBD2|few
TGCGCCAGCAGCCAAGATGGGACTAGCTGGAAGGATGAGCAGTTCTTC
CASSQDGTSWKDEQFF
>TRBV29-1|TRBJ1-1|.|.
TGCAGCGCACACAGGGTAATGAACACTGAAGCTTTCTTT
CSAHRVMNTEAFF
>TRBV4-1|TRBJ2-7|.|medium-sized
TGCGCCAGCAGCCAAGATATTCGGCAGAGCTACGAGCAGTACTTC
CASSQDIRQSYEQYF
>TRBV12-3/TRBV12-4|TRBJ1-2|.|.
TGTGCCAGCTTCAGTTACTATGGCTACACCTTC
CASFSYYGYTF
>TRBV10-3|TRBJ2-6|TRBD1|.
TGTGCCATCAGTGAGTCGACGGCGACAGGGGGTCTCTCTGGGGCCAACGTCCTGACTTTC
CAISESTATGGLSGANVLTF
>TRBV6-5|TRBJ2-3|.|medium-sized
TGTGCCAGCAGACGGGGTTTTAGCACAGATACGCAGTATTTT
CASRRGFSTDTQYF
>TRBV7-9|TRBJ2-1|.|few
TGTGCCAGCAGCCAAAGGACCTACAATGAGCAGTTCTTC
CASSQRTYNEQFF
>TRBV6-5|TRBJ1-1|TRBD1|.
TGTGCCAGCAGTCCGAGCGGACAGGGGACGACTGAAGCTTTCTTT
CASSPSGQGTTEAFF
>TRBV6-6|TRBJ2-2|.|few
TGTGCCAGCACCCAGGTCGGGTACACCGGGGAGCTGTTTTTT
CASTQVGYTGELFF
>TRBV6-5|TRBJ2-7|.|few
TGTGCCAGCAGTTACGATCCTCGGGGCTACGAGCAGTACTTC
CASSYDPRGYEQYF
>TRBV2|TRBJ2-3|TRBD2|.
TGTGCCAGCACCGGTGGGGCGGGAGGTGGAGATACGCAGTATTTT
CASTGGAGGGDTQYF
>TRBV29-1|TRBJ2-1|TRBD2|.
TGCAGCGTTGAAGATTGGGCTAGCGGGAGTTGGAATGAGCAGTTCTTC
CSVEDWASGSWNEQFF
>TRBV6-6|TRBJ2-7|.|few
TGTGCCAGCAGCAGGGGCCCAGGGGAGGTCTACGAGCAGTACTTC
CASSRGPGEVYEQYF
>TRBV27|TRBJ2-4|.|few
TGTGCCAGCGGTAAAAACATTCAGTACTTC
CASGKNIQYF
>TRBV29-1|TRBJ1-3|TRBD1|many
TGCAGCGTTGATGAGCTTGGACAGGGTTCTGGAAACACCATATATTTT
CSVDELGQGSGNTIYF
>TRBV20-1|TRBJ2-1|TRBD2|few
TGCAGTGCTAGAGTTGGTCAAATGGGACTAGCGGATACCAATGAGCAGTTCTTC
CSARVGQMGLADTNEQFF
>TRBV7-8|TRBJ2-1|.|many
TGTGCCAGCAGCTTATCCCCTGGCGATGAGCAGTTCTTC
CASSLSPGDEQFF
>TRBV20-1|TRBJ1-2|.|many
TGCAGTGCTAGAGTAGCTTTTTATGGCTACACCTTC
CSARVAFYGYTF
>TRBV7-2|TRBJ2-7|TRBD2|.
TGTGCCAGCAGCTTAGGACCTTTAGCGGGAGGGCGGTCCTACGAGCAGTACTTC
CASSLGPLAGGRSYEQYF
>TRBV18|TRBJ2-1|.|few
TGTGCCAGCTCACCATCGGACTTAGGTTACAATGAGCAGTTCTTC
CASSPSDLGYNEQFF
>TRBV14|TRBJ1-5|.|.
TGTGCCAGCAGCCAAGAGGGACAGCCCCAGCATTTT
CASSQEGQPQHF
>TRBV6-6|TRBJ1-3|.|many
TGTGCCAGCAGTTACGACCCGGCAGCTGCTGGAAACACCATATATTTT
CASSYDPAAAGNTIYF
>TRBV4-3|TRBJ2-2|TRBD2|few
TGCGCCAGCAGCCAGGACCTGGGCGGGAGTGCCGGGGAGCTGTTTTTT
CASSQDLGGSAGELFF
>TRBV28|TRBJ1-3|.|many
TGTGCCAGCAGTTTATGGGACAGCGTGATTCCCGGGGACTCTGGAAACACCATATATTTT
CASSLWDSVIPGDSGNTIYF
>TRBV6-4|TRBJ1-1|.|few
TGTGCCAGCAGTGAAAGTGACAACACTGAAGCTTTCTTT
CASSESDNTEAFF
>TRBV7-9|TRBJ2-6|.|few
TGTGCCAGCAGCTTAGGTATACAACAGGGAAGGGACTCTGGGGCCAACGTCCTGACTTTC
CASSLGIQQGRDSGANVLTF
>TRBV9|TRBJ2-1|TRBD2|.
TGTGCCAGCAGCACACCCGGGACTAGCGGGAGCGGTGAGCAGTTCTTC
CASSTPGTSGSGEQFF
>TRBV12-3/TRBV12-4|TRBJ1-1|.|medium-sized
TGTGCCAGCAGCTACATGAACACTGAAGCTTTCTTT
CASSYMNTEAFF
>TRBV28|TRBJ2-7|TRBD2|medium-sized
TGTGCCAGCAGTCGGAGTGTAGCGGGAGATCTTGAGCAGTACTTC
CASSRSVAGDLEQYF
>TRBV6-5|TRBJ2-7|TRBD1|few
TGTGCCAGCAGACGACAGGGCTACGAGCAGTACTTC
CASRRQGYEQYF
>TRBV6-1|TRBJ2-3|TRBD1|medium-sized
TGTGCCAGCAGCGGGACAGGGGACACAGATACGCAGTATTTT
CASSGTGDTDTQYF
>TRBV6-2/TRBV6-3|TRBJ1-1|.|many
TGTGCCAGCAGTTACGGGGCGGAGAACACTGAAGCTTTCTTT
CASSYGAENTEAFF